This passage covers 24 T cell receptor beta chains from one sample sequenced in a study of T cell repertoires in cytomegalovirus infection. A single record per CDR3 protein comes from TCRdb applying MiXCR to the reads. The sample yields more than 85,000 distinct CDR3 sequences, less than 25% seen once. Sequencing was done on a sample of CD8+ T cells from PBMCs. All receptors derive from a human donor in good health (CMV status not recorded). Some clones in this sample may be carry-over from other donors' samples.

The J gene is TRBJ1-1, the V gene TRBV12-3 or TRBV12-4; tentatively, D is TRBD1 (5 bases). The length of the CDR3 is 14 residues. V was trimmed by 3 bases and J by 3 bases, leaving 11 bases between them. The CDR3 bases are TGTGCCAGCAGTTTGGGGGGGGGGTACACTGAAGCTTTCTTT. Translating it yields CASSLGGGYTEAFF.

CDR3 bases: TGTGCCAGCAGCTTCGGACGGGATGCAGAAGCTTTCTTT. Its translation is CASSFGRDAEAFF. The J gene is TRBJ1-1, the V gene TRBV7-3, with D uncertain. The CDR3 is 13 residues long. Germline CDR1 SGHTA, CDR2 FQGTGA. Trimming took off 3 bases at V and 8 bases at J, with 13 bases between the two ends.

The gene calls are TRBV6-6 and TRBJ1-5; D remains unclear. This CDR3 contains 13 residues. The germline V gene encodes CDR1 MNHNY and CDR2 SVGAGI (reference sequence). V dropped 5 bases and J dropped 4 bases, with 9 bases sitting between them. In DNA, the CDR3 is TGTGCCAGCAGTCTCCCGGGGAATCAGCCCCAGCATTTT. It yields the protein CASSLPGNQPQHF.

This clonotype was detected ten times or more. The chain is built from TRBV2 and TRBJ2-7; TRBD1 matches 10 bases. Trimming took 10 bases from V and 5 from J; bases not matched to a gene: 5. CDR1 and CDR2 (germline): SNHLY, FYNNEI. The CDR3 is made up of 12 amino acids. In DNA form, the CDR3 reads TGTGCCACCCGGGACAGGGGTAACGAGCAGTACTTC. Translated: CATRDRGNEQYF.

This clonotype has a count of ten or more. The gene calls are TRBV7-8 and TRBJ2-5, with D perhaps assigned TRBD1 or TRBD2 (7 bases each). The CDR3 length is 13 residues. Per germline, CDR1 SGHVS and CDR2 FQNEAQ. V lost 1 base and J lost 10, with 13 bases in between. CDR3 DNA sequence: TGTGCCAGCAGCTTAGGGGGAGGGACAGACCAGTACTTC. Translating gives CASSLGGGTDQYF.

V usage is TRBV5-1 and J usage is TRBJ2-2; 12 nucleotides agree with TRBD1. With V trimmed by 2 bases and J by 0 bases, 8 bases remained unmatched. Per the germline V gene, CDR1 is SGHRS and CDR2 is YFSETQ. The CDR3 length is 19 residues. CDR3 loop: CASSFPGQGARANTGELFF. CDR3 sequence (DNA): TGCGCCAGCAGCTTCCCGGGACAGGGGGCCCGAGCGAACACCGGGGAGCTGTTTTTT.

V is TRBV3-1 and J is TRBJ2-1; D is tentatively TRBD1 or TRBD2 (7 bases each). Germline lookup yields CDR1 LGHDT and CDR2 YNNKEL (reference sequence). This CDR3 comprises 14 residues. The ends were cut back, 0 bases at V and 9 bases at J, with 12 bases in the middle. CDR3 sequence: CASSQDARGGEQFF. DNA of the CDR3: TGTGCCAGCAGCCAAGACGCCAGGGGGGGTGAGCAGTTCTTC.

The rearrangement joins TRBV30 to TRBJ2-3, with TRBD1 matching 7 bases. CDR3 size: 14 residues. V lost 8 bases, J lost 3 bases, and 11 bases stayed unmatched. The germline gives CDR1 GTSNPN, CDR2 SVGIG (reference sequence). CDR3 sequence reads: CAEAQGVGTDTQYF. CDR3 DNA: TGTGCCGAAGCCCAGGGGGTGGGGACAGATACGCAGTATTTT.

This rearrangement joins TRBV7-9 to TRBJ2-5; 10 nucleotides align to TRBD1. This CDR3 spans 16 amino acids. J gave up 5 bases and V 5 bases, and 11 bases lay outside the gene matches. In germline, CDR1 is SEHNR, CDR2 FQNEAQ (reference sequence). The CDR3 is CASSDDRDRGLETQYF. Here the CDR3 DNA reads TGTGCCAGCAGCGATGATCGGGACAGGGGATTGGAGACCCAGTACTTC.

This clonotype has at least ten counts. The chain links TRBV7-6 to TRBJ2-3; 14 positions match TRBD2. Germline lookup yields CDR1 SGHVS and CDR2 FNYEAQ. Trimming removed 5 bases from V and 1 base from J; junction bases left unmatched: 5. This CDR3 spans 17 amino acids. The CDR3 nucleotides read TGTGCCAGCAGCGGGCCGGGACTAGCGGGGGGCACAGATACGCAGTATTTT. Protein product: CASSGPGLAGGTDTQYF.

The genes are TRBV28 and TRBJ2-3; D not resolved. V gave up 3 bases and J gave up 6 bases, with 7 bases separating them. Germline V gene lookup returns CDR1 MDHEN and CDR2 SYDVKM. The CDR3 loop spans 12 amino acids. For the CDR3, the DNA is TGTGCCAGCAGTTTTTTATGGGATACGCAGTATTTT. Amino acid sequence: CASSFLWDTQYF.

The chain links TRBV30 to TRBJ1-1; D remains unclear. Germline loops: CDR1 GTSNPN, CDR2 SVGIG (reference sequence). V was trimmed by 2 bases and J by 8 bases, leaving 9 bases between them. This CDR3 is built from 11 residues. The CDR3 loop is CAWSPHLEAFF. The DNA of the CDR3 is TGTGCCTGGAGTCCCCACCTAGAAGCTTTCTTT.

The J gene is TRBJ2-2, the V gene TRBV30, with a weak D call TRBD1 (6 bases). Germline V CDR1 and CDR2: GTSNPN, SVGIG (reference sequence). V lost 4 bases, J lost 6 bases, and 9 bases lay in between. This CDR3 region has 12 residues. In nucleotides, the CDR3 is TGTGCCTGGACAGGGGTACCCGGGGAGCTGTTTTTT. Amino acids: CAWTGVPGELFF. The variable domain in full, completed from reference TRBV30 and TRBJ2-2, reads SQTIHQWPATLVQPVGSPLSLECTVEGTSNPNLYWYRQAAGRGLQLLFYSVGIGQISSEVPQNLSASRPQDRQFILSSKKLLLSDSGFYLCAWTGVPGELFFGEGSRLTVL.

V and J are TRBV20-1 and TRBJ2-3; 11 bases fit TRBD2. With V trimmed by 6 bases and J by 2 bases, 10 bases remained unmatched. Per the germline V gene, CDR1 is DFQATT and CDR2 is SNEGSKA (reference sequence). This CDR3 has 16 amino acids. The CDR3: CSAQPGLAAYTDTQYF. The CDR3 DNA follows: TGCAGTGCCCAACCGGGACTAGCGGCCTACACAGATACGCAGTATTTT.

This clonotype was detected only a few times. The chain uses TRBV12-3 or TRBV12-4 and TRBJ2-5; TRBD2 aligns across 11 bases. Trimming removed 2 bases from V and 4 bases from J; junction bases left unmatched: 6. The CDR3 runs to 16 residues. The CDR3 here is CASSLSLAGGRETQYF. The CDR3 DNA reads TGTGCCAGCAGTTTAAGTCTAGCGGGGGGACGAGAGACCCAGTACTTC.

CDR3 residues: CASRPGQGYNEQFF. DNA for the CDR3: TGTGCCAGCAGACCGGGACAGGGGTACAATGAGCAGTTCTTC. This chain joins TRBV28 and TRBJ2-1, with 10 bases identical to TRBD1. Germline V gene sequence: CDR1 MDHEN, CDR2 SYDVKM. With 6 bases clipped from V and 4 bases from J, the junction kept 3 bases outside the gene matches. The CDR3 covers 14 residues.

This clonotype has only a few counts. The chain links TRBV28 to TRBJ2-5, with TRBD2 as a possible D gene (7 bases). The CDR3 sequence is 14 residues long. The germline V and J ends were trimmed by 6 bases and 0 bases, with 11 bases remaining between them. In germline, CDR1 is MDHEN, CDR2 SYDVKM. The CDR3 here is CASRRGADQETQYF. In nucleotides, the CDR3 is TGTGCCAGCAGACGGGGGGCCGACCAAGAGACCCAGTACTTC. The entire variable domain, with the rest obtained from reference TRBV28 and TRBJ2-5, is as follows: DVKVTQSSRYLVKRTGEKVFLECVQDMDHENMFWYRQDPGLGLRLIYFSYDVKMKEKGDIPEGYSVSREKKERFSLILESASTNQTSMYLCASRRGADQETQYFGPGTRLLVL.

The chain joins TRBV3-1 to TRBJ2-1; 8 bases are shared with TRBD1. The CDR3 runs to 16 residues. The germline gives CDR1 LGHDT, CDR2 YNNKEL (reference sequence). The junction had 14 bases not matched to a gene; V was cut back by 0 bases and J by 13 bases. The CDR3 region is CASSQDSGQGRDSQFF. CDR3 nucleotide sequence: TGTGCCAGCAGCCAAGATTCCGGACAGGGCCGAGACTCTCAGTTCTTC.

The table lists this clonotype with a few counts. The chain couples TRBV28 to TRBJ2-5; D is possibly TRBD2 (6 bases). The V end was cut by 6 bases, the J end by 5 bases, with 22 bases between. The CDR3 covers 16 residues. CDR1 is MDHEN and CDR2 is SYDVKM in the germline V gene. The CDR3 loop is CASRGGGDPDRETQYF. CDR3 bases: TGTGCCAGCAGGGGGGGTGGGGACCCCGATCGGGAGACCCAGTACTTC.

This clonotype was detected ten times or more. The V call is TRBV29-1, the J call TRBJ1-2; a possible D gene is TRBD1 (6 bases). Trimming cost V 3 bases and J 1 base, with 18 bases left between them. The CDR3 is 16 residues long. Germline V gene data show CDR1 as SQVTM and CDR2 as ANQGSEA. The CDR3, as DNA: TGCAGCGTTGAGTCGAAGGAGGGGGGAGTTAACTATGGCTACACCTTC. It yields the protein CSVESKEGGVNYGYTF.

The rearrangement joins TRBV7-9 to TRBJ1-5; D unclear. Deletions cut 1 base from V and 3 bases from J, with 19 bases between. The CDR3 totals 18 residues. Germline CDR1 reads SEHNR; CDR2 reads FQNEAQ (reference sequence). CDR3 nucleotide sequence: TGTGCCAGCAGCTTAGTGAGAGGGCGTCCTTATAACAATCAGCCCCAGCATTTT. Protein: CASSLVRGRPYNNQPQHF. The full variable domain, completed using reference TRBV7-9 and TRBJ1-5, is DTGVSQNPRHKITKRGQNVTFRCDPISEHNRLYWYRQTLGQGPEFLTYFQNEAQLEKSRLLSDRFSAERPKGSFSTLEIQRTEQGDSAMYLCASSLVRGRPYNNQPQHFGDGTRLSIL.

As for this clonotype: It may be a read error: a sequence one base away is much more abundant. Here the CDR3 reads CASSPSGLNTGELFF. CDR3 DNA sequence: TGTGCCAGCAGCCCGAGCGGGTTGAACACCGGGGAGCTGTTTTTT. The V and J genes are TRBV7-2 and TRBJ2-2, with D perhaps matching TRBD2 (6 bases). Germline lookup yields CDR1 SGHTA and CDR2 FQGNSA. V lost 5 bases, J lost 1 base, and 11 bases lay in between. The CDR3 has 15 amino acids.

The chain is built from TRBV6-5 and TRBJ1-2, with 7 bases matching TRBD1. This CDR3 has 15 amino acids. Germline V lookup: CDR1 MNHEY, CDR2 SVGAGI. V was clipped by 0 bases and J by 4 bases; unmatched bases: 5. The CDR3 DNA follows: TGTGCCAGCAGTTACTCTCCCCAGGGGGGCTATGGCTACACCTTC. Protein: CASSYSPQGGYGYTF.

This clonotype was seen many times. J is TRBJ2-7 and V is TRBV7-9; TRBD1 agrees at 8 bases. CDR1 and CDR2 (germline): SEHNR, FQNEAQ (reference sequence). V lost 4 bases to trimming and J lost 1 base; unmatched junction nucleotides: 6. CDR3 length: 15 residues. CDR3 sequence reads: CASSSTGVDSYEQYF. CDR3 bases: TGTGCCAGCAGCTCGACAGGGGTAGATTCCTACGAGCAGTACTTC. Based on the CDR3 plus reference TRBV7-9 and TRBJ2-7, the full variable domain is DTGVSQNPRHKITKRGQNVTFRCDPISEHNRLYWYRQTLGQGPEFLTYFQNEAQLEKSRLLSDRFSAERPKGSFSTLEIQRTEQGDSAMYLCASSSTGVDSYEQYFGPGTRLTVT.